This entry features one T cell receptor (beta chain) sequence. Its target is unknown. Blood sampling took place at baseline, cycle 4 day 1, and cycle 7 day 1. The data originate from a study of OX40 agonist ivuxolimab in advanced cancers. Study-level results: No determination was made of the antigen specificity of the expanded peripheral T cells. Expanded clones tended on average to be more numerous among CD8+ T cells than CD4+. Blood T cells, both CD4+ and CD8+, expanded clonally by week 6 at 0.1 to 3.0 mg/kg.

TCRdb's copy holds only in-frame clones and misses some; the assay was immunoSEQ multiplex PCR. The sample lists 64,000 or so clones; approximately 83% were seen once. With V trimmed by 0 bases and J by 5 bases, 6 bases remained unmatched. The CDR3 is 17 residues long. Germline CDR1 SGHRS, CDR2 YFSETQ. Source: CD4+ or CD8+ T cells sorted from blood, taken in a trial of the OX40 agonist ivuxolimab. This TCR came from an adult with an advanced solid tumor such as melanoma, head and neck, liver or kidney cancer. V usage is TRBV5-1 and J usage is TRBJ2-5, with 14 nucleotides matching TRBD2. CDR3 loop: CASSLGLAGGPEETQYF. CDR3 bases: TGCGCCAGCAGCTTGGGACTAGCGGGGGGGCCGGAGGAGACCCAGTACTTC.